This TCR beta chain was recorded in a study of identifying expanded T cells in peripheral blood. Data came from immunoSEQ multiplex PCR; TCRdb stores just in-frame clones and leaves some out. This table holds some 120,000 clones, over 65% found once. This CDR3 is 13 amino acids long. The germline gives CDR1 ENHRY, CDR2 SYGVKD. V was cut by 10 bases and J by 5 bases, with 14 bases left in between. This TCR was sampled from a person aged 18-70 years in good health. The rearrangement uses TRBV10-3 and TRBJ1-4; no clear D gene. The sequenced sample consisted of blood. For the CDR3, the DNA is TGTGCCACTGGCCACCCGGGGAATGAAAAACTGTTTTTT. Encoded protein: CATGHPGNEKLFF.